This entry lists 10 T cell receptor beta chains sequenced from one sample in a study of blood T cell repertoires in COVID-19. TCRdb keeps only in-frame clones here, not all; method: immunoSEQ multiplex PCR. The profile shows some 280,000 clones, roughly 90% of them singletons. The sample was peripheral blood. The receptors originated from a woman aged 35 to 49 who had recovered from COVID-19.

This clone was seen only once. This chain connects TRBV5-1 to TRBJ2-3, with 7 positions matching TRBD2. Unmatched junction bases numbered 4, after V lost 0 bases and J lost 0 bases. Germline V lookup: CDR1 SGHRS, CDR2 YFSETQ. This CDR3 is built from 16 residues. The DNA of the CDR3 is TGCGCCAGCAGCTTGGTAGGAGCGGGGAGCACAGATACGCAGTATTTT. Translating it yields CASSLVGAGSTDTQYF. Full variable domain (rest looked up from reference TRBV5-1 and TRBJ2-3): KAGVTQTPRYLIKTRGQQVTLSCSPISGHRSVSWYQQTPGQGLQFLFEYFSETQRNKGNFPGRFSGRQFSNSRSEMNVSTLELGDSALYLCASSLVGAGSTDTQYFGPGTRLTVL.

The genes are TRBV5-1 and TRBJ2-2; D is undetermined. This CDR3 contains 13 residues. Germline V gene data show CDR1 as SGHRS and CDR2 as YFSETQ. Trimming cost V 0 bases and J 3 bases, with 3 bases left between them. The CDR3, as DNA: TGCGCCAGCAGCTTGGACTACACCGGGGAGCTGTTTTTT. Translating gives CASSLDYTGELFF.

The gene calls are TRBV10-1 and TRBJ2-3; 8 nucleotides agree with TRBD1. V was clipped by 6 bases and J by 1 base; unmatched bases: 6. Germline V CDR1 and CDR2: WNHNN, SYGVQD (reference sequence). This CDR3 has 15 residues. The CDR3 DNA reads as TGCGCCAGCAGCCTGACAGGGGTCGGCACAGATACGCAGTATTTT. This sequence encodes CASSLTGVGTDTQYF.

The CDR3 loop reads CASRLAGREETQYF. CDR3 bases: TGTGCCAGCAGACTAGCGGGGAGGGAAGAGACCCAGTACTTC. This chain joins TRBV11-2 and TRBJ2-5; the match to TRBD2 covers 10 bases. V trimming: 6 bases; J trimming: 3 bases; junction bases outside the gene matches: 4. Germline CDR1 reads SGHAT; CDR2 reads FQNNGV. The CDR3 totals 14 residues.

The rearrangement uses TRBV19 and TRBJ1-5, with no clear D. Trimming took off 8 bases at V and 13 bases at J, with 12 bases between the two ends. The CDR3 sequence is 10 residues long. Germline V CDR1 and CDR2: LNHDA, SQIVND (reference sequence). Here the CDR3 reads CASGPRGQHF. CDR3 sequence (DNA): TGTGCCAGTGGTCCGCGGGGACAGCATTTT.

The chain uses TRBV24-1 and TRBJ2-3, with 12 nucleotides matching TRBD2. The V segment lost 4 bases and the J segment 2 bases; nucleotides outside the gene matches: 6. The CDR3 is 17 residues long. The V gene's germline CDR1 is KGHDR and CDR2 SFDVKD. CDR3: CATSDRRLAGDTDTQYF. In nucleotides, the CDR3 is TGTGCCACCAGTGACCGACGACTAGCGGGAGACACAGATACGCAGTATTTT.

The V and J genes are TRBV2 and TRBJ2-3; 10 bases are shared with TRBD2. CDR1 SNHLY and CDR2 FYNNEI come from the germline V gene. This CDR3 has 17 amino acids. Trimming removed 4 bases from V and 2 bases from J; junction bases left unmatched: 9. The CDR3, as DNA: TGTGCCAGCAGTGGAACGTTCGGACTAGCGGTCACAGATACGCAGTATTTT. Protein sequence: CASSGTFGLAVTDTQYF.

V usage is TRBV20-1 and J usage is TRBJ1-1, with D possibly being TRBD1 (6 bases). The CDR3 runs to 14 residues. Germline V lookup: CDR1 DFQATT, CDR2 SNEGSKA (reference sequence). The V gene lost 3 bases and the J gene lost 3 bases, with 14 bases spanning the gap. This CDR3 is CSASLGGPDTEAFF. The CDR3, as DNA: TGCAGTGCTAGTCTAGGGGGTCCAGACACTGAAGCTTTCTTT.

The CDR3 sequence is CASSPGLAGGDEQFF. Here the CDR3 DNA reads TGTGCCAGCAGCCCGGGACTAGCGGGAGGTGATGAGCAGTTCTTC. The chain joins TRBV7-9 to TRBJ2-1; 15 bases align to TRBD2. The length of the CDR3 is 15 residues. Trimming cost V 5 bases and J 8 bases; bases outside gene matches: 4. Germline-derived CDR1 and CDR2 are SEHNR and FQNEAQ (reference sequence).

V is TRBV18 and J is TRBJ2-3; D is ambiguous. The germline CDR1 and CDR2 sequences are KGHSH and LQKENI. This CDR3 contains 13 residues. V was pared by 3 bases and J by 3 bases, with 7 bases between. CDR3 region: CASSPLQTDTQYF. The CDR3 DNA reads TGTGCCAGCTCACCTCTTCAGACAGATACGCAGTATTTT.